The 32 T cell receptor beta chains below were found in one sample sequenced in a study of vaccination and CD4 T cells after COVID-19. The Oncomine TCR Beta short-read assay was what sequenced the DNA obtained from cultured CD4+ T cells. TCRdb passed the PCR reads through MiXCR, listing each CDR3 protein once. The table has about 17,000 distinct CDR3 sequences, 52% seen once. The antigens of these receptors remain unknown. Time point denoted: late sampling 161 to 241 days after vaccination in three convalescent patients. Regarding treatment: approximately 10-day PBMC culture with coronavirus spike peptide pools or control peptides (ViraFEST assay). The sample was CD4+ T cells from blood, cultured in vitro, taken about 7 months after SARS-CoV-2 vaccination. The receptors here all came from a human donor who had recovered from COVID-19.

The rearrangement links TRBV5-1 to TRBJ2-1; D might be TRBD1 (5 bases). Trimming cost V 1 base and J 4 bases, with 12 bases left between them. The CDR3 covers 15 residues. Germline-derived CDR1 and CDR2 are SGHRS and YFSETQ. Written as DNA, the CDR3 is TGCGCCAGCAGCTTGAGTACACAGGCATACAATGAGCAGTTCTTC. It encodes CASSLSTQAYNEQFF.

This chain joins TRBV20-1 and TRBJ2-1; 10 positions agree with TRBD2. This CDR3 has 16 residues. V lost 5 bases, J lost 4 bases, and 11 bases stayed unmatched. CDR1 and CDR2 from the germline V gene are DFQATT and SNEGSKA (reference sequence). The CDR3 region is CSAPAGGARRYNEQFF. In DNA, the CDR3 is TGCAGTGCTCCAGCGGGAGGGGCCCGTCGGTACAATGAGCAGTTCTTC.

This clonotype was seen a few times. V and J are TRBV11-3 and TRBJ2-1; TRBD2 matches 10 bases. Germline CDR1 and CDR2: SGHNT and YENEEA. Germline trimming cut 4 bases from V and 7 bases from J; bases unmatched to any gene: 7. The CDR3 loop spans 15 amino acids. CDR3 nucleotide sequence: TGTGCCAGCAGCTGGCCGGGACTAGCGTCAAATGAGCAGTTCTTC. Translation: CASSWPGLASNEQFF.

The gene calls are TRBV7-6 and TRBJ1-2, with unresolved D. V lost 3 bases and J lost 2, with 4 bases in between. The length of the CDR3 is 12 residues. From germline, CDR1 is SGHVS and CDR2 FNYEAQ. The chain's CDR3 is CASSLTNYGYTF. The CDR3 DNA reads TGTGCCAGCAGCTTGACGAACTATGGCTACACCTTC. Using reference TRBV7-6 and TRBJ1-2 for the parts outside the CDR3, the full variable domain is GAGVSQSPRYKVTKRGQDVALRCDPISGHVSLYWYRQALGQGPEFLTYFNYEAQQDKSGLPNDRFSAERPEGSISTLTIQRTEQRDSAMYRCASSLTNYGYTFGSGTRLTVV.

The rearrangement joins TRBV5-4 to TRBJ1-2; TRBD1 might be the D (6 bases). Per germline, CDR1 SGHNT and CDR2 YYREEE (reference sequence). This CDR3 contains 14 residues. Trimming pared 0 bases from V and 8 bases from J, leaving 14 bases between. CDR3 in amino acids: CASSLDQTGAGYTF. The CDR3 bases are TGTGCCAGCAGCTTGGACCAAACGGGGGCAGGCTACACCTTC.

The table lists this clonotype with a few counts. The chain employs TRBV27 and TRBJ1-3, with 7 bases identical to TRBD1. This CDR3 has 15 residues. With 8 bases clipped from V and 1 base from J, the junction kept 8 bases outside the gene matches. Germline V gene data show CDR1 as MNHEY and CDR2 as SMNVEV (reference sequence). The DNA of the CDR3 is TGTGCCAGCGGCCCGGCGGGACAGTCTGGAAACACCATATATTTT. Protein product: CASGPAGQSGNTIYF.

The chain links TRBV28 to TRBJ2-5; 9 bases are shared with TRBD1. CDR1 is MDHEN and CDR2 is SYDVKM in the germline V gene. The CDR3 runs to 17 residues. After removal of 5 bases from V and 4 bases from J, the junction contained 14 bases not matched to a gene. The CDR3 sequence: CASSSNPGQGLGETQYF. The CDR3 DNA reads TGTGCCAGCAGTAGCAACCCCGGACAGGGGTTGGGAGAGACCCAGTACTTC.

This clonotype was counted only a few times. This chain links TRBV7-8 with TRBJ1-2; maybe TRBD1 (5 bases). This CDR3 is built from 15 residues. CDR1 and CDR2 (germline): SGHVS, FQNEAQ. Trimming left V 5 bases short and J 3 bases short, with 16 bases between. CDR3 sequence: CASSTGTGADYGYTF. The CDR3 DNA is TGTGCCAGCAGCACGGGGACCGGGGCCGACTATGGCTACACCTTC.

The chain joins TRBV24-1 to TRBJ2-1, with D perhaps TRBD2 (6 bases). Trimming stripped 5 bases from V and 0 bases from J, with 10 bases between. The CDR3 has 15 amino acids. Germline CDR1 is KGHDR and CDR2 is SFDVKD. The CDR3 DNA follows: TGTGCCACCAGTGCCGGCGGGAACTCCTACAATGAGCAGTTCTTC. This sequence encodes CATSAGGNSYNEQFF.

V is TRBV7-9 and J is TRBJ2-3; the D is unclear. The CDR3 has 14 amino acids. Germline CDR1 is SEHNR and CDR2 is FQNEAQ (reference sequence). Trimming took off 1 base at V and 2 bases at J, with 7 bases between the two ends. The CDR3 region is CASSLVAYTDTQYF. The CDR3 nucleotides read TGTGCCAGCAGCTTAGTAGCTTACACAGATACGCAGTATTTT.

This clonotype was seen a handful of times. CDR3 in amino acids: CSAKRTPHSFWETQYF. The DNA for the CDR3 is TGCAGTGCTAAGAGGACCCCCCACTCGTTCTGGGAGACCCAGTACTTC. The chain has TRBV20-1 and TRBJ2-5; D is uncertain. V lost 4 bases and J 5 bases, leaving 23 bases between the germline ends. The V gene's germline CDR1 is DFQATT and CDR2 SNEGSKA (reference sequence). This CDR3 contains 16 residues.

This chain joins TRBV6-1 and TRBJ2-7; no firm D call. Germline CDR1 MNHNS, CDR2 SASEGT. The CDR3 runs to 13 residues. Trimming removed 6 bases from V and 3 bases from J, with 12 bases in between. The CDR3 here is CASSQPPSYEQYF. The CDR3 DNA sequence: TGTGCCAGCAGCCAACCCCCCAGCTACGAGCAGTACTTC.

This clonotype was counted only a few times. The chain joins TRBV6-2 or TRBV6-3 to TRBJ1-2, with 7 positions matching TRBD1. The V and J ends lost 0 bases and 4 bases, in that order; junction bases with no gene match: 2. The CDR3 has 14 residues. Germline V gene data show CDR1 as MNHEY and CDR2 as SVGEGT. For the CDR3, the DNA is TGTGCCAGCAGTTACTCGGCAGGGGGCTATGGCTACACCTTC. This translates into CASSYSAGGYGYTF.

The V gene is TRBV20-1, the J gene TRBJ2-5; 8 positions agree with TRBD2. The germline V gene encodes CDR1 DFQATT and CDR2 SNEGSKA (reference sequence). The trim removed 3 bases at V and 7 bases at J, leaving 10 bases unmatched. There are 14 residues in the CDR3. Written as DNA, the CDR3 is TGCAGTGCTAGCGGAGCGGGAGTAGCCGTGACCCAGTACTTC. Protein sequence: CSASGAGVAVTQYF.

The chain uses TRBV11-2 and TRBJ2-7; tentatively, D is TRBD1 (6 bases). V was trimmed by 4 bases and J by 9 bases, leaving 10 bases between them. This CDR3 comprises 11 residues. Germline assignment: CDR1 SGHAT and CDR2 FQNNGV. The CDR3 region is CASSYEQGQYF. The CDR3 DNA is TGTGCCAGCAGCTACGAACAGGGGCAGTACTTC.

A note on this clonotype: A read error may explain this, as a much larger clone is one base away. This rearrangement joins TRBV20-1 to TRBJ2-1; D perhaps matches TRBD2 (7 bases). CDR1 DFQATT and CDR2 SNEGSKA come from the germline V gene (reference sequence). Trimming removed 6 bases from V and 12 bases from J, with 24 bases in between. The CDR3 covers 14 residues. In nucleotides, the CDR3 is TGCAGTGCCTGGGGGGGGGCCACAGGGTTAGGGCAGTTCTTC. Amino acid sequence: CSAWGGATGLGQFF.

This clonotype has a handful of counts. The V gene is TRBV20-1, the J gene TRBJ2-2; 9 bases align to TRBD1. The CDR3 covers 16 residues. Germline V lookup: CDR1 DFQATT, CDR2 SNEGSKA (reference sequence). J gave up 5 bases and V 2 bases, and 9 bases lay outside the gene matches. CDR3 sequence (DNA): TGCAGTGCTAGACCCGGGACAGGGCGTCTGACCGGGGAGCTGTTTTTT. Encoded protein: CSARPGTGRLTGELFF.

A few counts support this clonotype. This rearrangement joins TRBV6-1 to TRBJ1-6, with D perhaps TRBD1 (6 bases). CDR3 length: 16 residues. The V end was cut by 6 bases, the J end by 0 bases, with 12 bases between. The germline V gene encodes CDR1 MNHNS and CDR2 SASEGT. CDR3 DNA sequence: TGTGCCAGCAGACCCTACAGGGCCTCCTATAATTCACCCCTCCACTTT. It encodes CASRPYRASYNSPLHF.

This chain connects TRBV20-1 to TRBJ2-7, with 10 bases lining up with TRBD1. This CDR3 comprises 14 residues. The V gene end was trimmed by 4 bases and the J gene end by 7 bases; junction bases not matched to a gene: 10. In germline, CDR1 is DFQATT, CDR2 SNEGSKA (reference sequence). CDR3 sequence reads: CSATRQGASPEQYF. The CDR3, as DNA: TGCAGTGCTACCCGACAGGGGGCTTCGCCGGAGCAGTACTTC.

This clonotype is classed as medium-sized. The V gene is TRBV20-1, the J gene TRBJ1-1, with D unresolved. Germline CDR1 is DFQATT and CDR2 is SNEGSKA (reference sequence). V lost 3 bases to trimming and J lost 3 bases, with 8 bases between them. The CDR3 length is 12 residues. The CDR3, as DNA: TGCAGTGCTAGTGGGTCCCACACTGAAGCTTTCTTT. Protein sequence: CSASGSHTEAFF.

In its sample, this clonotype was seen a few times. The chain employs TRBV7-2 and TRBJ2-5; no definite D call. V lost 3 bases, J lost 4 bases, and 9 bases lay in between. The CDR3 is 13 residues long. Germline V gene data show CDR1 as SGHTA and CDR2 as FQGNSA. CDR3 loop: CASSLAQSETQYF. The CDR3 coding sequence is TGTGCCAGCAGCTTGGCCCAATCAGAGACCCAGTACTTC.

This chain uses TRBV5-1 with TRBJ1-5, with 8 bases lining up with TRBD1. CDR3 length: 15 amino acids. Germline-derived CDR1 and CDR2 are SGHRS and YFSETQ. The junction had 4 bases not matched to a gene; V was cut back by 0 bases and J by 5 bases. Here the CDR3 reads CASSLDRGTDQPQHF. In DNA, the CDR3 is TGCGCCAGCAGCTTGGACAGGGGGACTGATCAGCCCCAGCATTTT.

The chain is built from TRBV20-1 and TRBJ1-1; no firm D call. With 8 bases removed from V and 7 bases from J, the gap between germline ends came to 20 bases. CDR1 and CDR2 (germline): DFQATT, SNEGSKA (reference sequence). The CDR3 runs to 13 residues. DNA for the CDR3: TGCAGTTCAACCCGAAAGGACCTTTTTGAAGCTTTCTTT. Residues: CSSTRKDLFEAFF.

This clonotype has just a few counts. CDR3 region: CASSYSILAGTYEQYF. CDR3 nucleotides: TGTGCCAGCAGTTACTCGATTCTAGCGGGAACCTACGAGCAGTACTTC. This chain connects TRBV6-2 or TRBV6-3 to TRBJ2-7, with TRBD2 matching over 9 bases. Trimming took 0 bases from V and 2 from J; bases not matched to a gene: 5. The CDR3 is 16 residues long. Germline V gene sequence: CDR1 MNHEY, CDR2 SVGEGT.

The V gene is TRBV20-1, the J gene TRBJ2-1, with D unclear. The germline gives CDR1 DFQATT, CDR2 SNEGSKA (reference sequence). The germline V and J ends were trimmed by 0 bases and 1 base, with 7 bases remaining between them. The CDR3 consists of 14 residues. CDR3 sequence reads: CSARDTASYNEQFF. CDR3 sequence (DNA): TGCAGTGCTAGAGATACAGCTTCCTACAATGAGCAGTTCTTC.

This chain joins TRBV7-9 and TRBJ2-2, with D unclear. With 0 bases removed from V and 6 bases from J, the gap between germline ends came to 8 bases. There are 14 residues in the CDR3. The germline V gene encodes CDR1 SEHNR and CDR2 FQNEAQ (reference sequence). This CDR3 is CASSLALVSGELFF. In DNA, the CDR3 is TGTGCCAGCAGCTTAGCGTTGGTGTCCGGGGAGCTGTTTTTT.

The chain employs TRBV27 and TRBJ2-3; perhaps TRBD2 as D (6 bases). Per the germline V gene, CDR1 is MNHEY and CDR2 is SMNVEV (reference sequence). The CDR3 length is 13 residues. Between the trimmed V and J ends, which lost 10 bases and 4 bases, there was a span of 15 bases. CDR3 sequence reads: CATKEGRSDTQYF. As DNA, the CDR3 is TGTGCCACCAAGGAGGGCCGCTCAGATACGCAGTATTTT.

This chain connects TRBV7-9 to TRBJ1-2, with unresolved D. Trimming stripped 5 bases from V and 8 bases from J, with 15 bases between. Germline CDR1 is SEHNR and CDR2 is FQNEAQ (reference sequence). The CDR3 is 13 amino acids. The CDR3 protein is CASSPQGGVGYTF. The CDR3, as DNA: TGTGCCAGCAGCCCACAAGGTGGGGTCGGCTACACCTTC.

The chain joins TRBV7-9 to TRBJ1-1; 9 bases agree with TRBD1. This CDR3 is 17 amino acids long. The germline V gene has CDR1 SEHNR and CDR2 FQNEAQ (reference sequence). The V and J ends lost 5 bases and 0 bases, in that order; junction bases with no gene match: 10. In nucleotides, the CDR3 is TGTGCCAGCAGCGCCGACAGGGGGGGCCTCATGAACACTGAAGCTTTCTTT. Translated, it gives CASSADRGGLMNTEAFF.

The rearrangement joins TRBV7-9 to TRBJ1-2; no firm D call. Germline V lookup: CDR1 SEHNR, CDR2 FQNEAQ (reference sequence). The V end was cut by 0 bases, the J end by 4 bases, with 9 bases between. The CDR3 consists of 14 residues. The chain's CDR3 is CASSLASRTYGYTF. The CDR3 DNA is TGTGCCAGCAGCTTAGCTTCCAGGACCTATGGCTACACCTTC.

The V call is TRBV7-2, the J call TRBJ2-1; unclear D gene. CDR3 length: 15 amino acids. The germline V gene encodes CDR1 SGHTA and CDR2 FQGNSA. V lost 8 bases to trimming and J lost 6 bases, with 20 bases between them. CDR3 nucleotides: TGTGCCAGCCGGCCGGGTCCTGGGTCCGCCAATGAGCAGTTCTTC. It translates to CASRPGPGSANEQFF.

This sequence joins TRBV6-1 and TRBJ2-7, with TRBD1 matching 7 bases. J was trimmed by 3 bases and V by 5 bases; bases with no gene match: 19. CDR1 and CDR2 (germline): MNHNS, SASEGT. The CDR3 has 18 amino acids. The CDR3: CASSKRGGARSWGYEQYF. Here the CDR3 DNA reads TGTGCCAGCAGTAAAAGAGGGGGCGCGAGGTCCTGGGGCTACGAGCAGTACTTC.